This record covers a single T cell receptor beta chain. The entry originates in a study of blood T cell repertoires in COVID-19. Study-wide context: Acute and convalescent COVID-19 samples came from the United States, Italy and Spain. PBMCs, B-cell-depleted T cells, or T cells were the source of the cDNA or gDNA that made up the material.

As originally analysed: For nucleated cells, counts were estimated from reference gene primer amplification. The repertoire was sequenced with immunoSEQ multiplex PCR; TCRdb's copy has only in-frame clones and lacks some. V, J and clone size are those of that table, while D and trimming were read from the DNA. The sample includes about 190,000 clones, roughly 84% of them seen just once. The germline V gene encodes CDR1 SGDLS and CDR2 YYNGEE. The CDR3 runs to 15 residues. V was clipped by 5 bases and J by 3 bases; unmatched bases: 3. Someone with COVID-19 had been met by exposed participants within 2 weeks before study entry.

This chain joins TRBV9 and TRBJ2-3, with TRBD2 identical over 13 bases. The sequenced sample was PBMCs or T cells enriched from blood (not recorded which). The clonotype comes from a woman under 40 who had been exposed to COVID-19. In DNA, the CDR3 is TGTGCCAGCAGTCGGACTAGCGGGGGTACAGATACGCAGTATTTT. This sequence encodes CASSRTSGGTDTQYF. Filled out from reference TRBV9 and TRBJ2-3, the complete variable domain reads DSGVTQTPKHLITATGQRVTLRCSPRSGDLSVYWYQQSLDQGLQFLIQYYNGEERAKGNILERFSAQQFPDLHSELNLSSLELGDSALYFCASSRTSGGTDTQYFGPGTRLTVL.